The source of this T cell receptor beta chain is a study of cytomegalovirus exposure and HLA in healthy donors. Comment on this clone: Its antigen remains unknown.

Primers included in the PCR were 60 Vbeta and 13 Jbeta primers. Assay used: immunoSEQ multiplex PCR; TCRdb lists only in-frame clones, some missing. The table has approximately 180,000 clones, roughly 80% seen once. Study observations and caveats: Usually a TCR sequence was rare, but some public TCRs were found in many donors. A later analysis appeared to link common viral pathogens to several of the most significant clusters.

Germline V gene data show CDR1 as SEHNR and CDR2 as FQNEAQ (reference sequence). Trimming took 3 bases from V and 2 from J, leaving 13 bases between them. This CDR3 is built from 15 residues. At the time of sampling, donors were nominally healthy, though unrecorded immune exposures were likely. Sequenced sample: PBMCs. This chain uses TRBV7-9 with TRBJ1-1; D is possibly TRBD1 (5 bases). The receptor was derived from a man younger than 45 in good health and CMV-seropositive. CDR3 residues: CASSFFNRPNTEAFF. As DNA, the CDR3 is TGTGCCAGCAGCTTCTTTAACAGGCCAAACACTGAAGCTTTCTTT.